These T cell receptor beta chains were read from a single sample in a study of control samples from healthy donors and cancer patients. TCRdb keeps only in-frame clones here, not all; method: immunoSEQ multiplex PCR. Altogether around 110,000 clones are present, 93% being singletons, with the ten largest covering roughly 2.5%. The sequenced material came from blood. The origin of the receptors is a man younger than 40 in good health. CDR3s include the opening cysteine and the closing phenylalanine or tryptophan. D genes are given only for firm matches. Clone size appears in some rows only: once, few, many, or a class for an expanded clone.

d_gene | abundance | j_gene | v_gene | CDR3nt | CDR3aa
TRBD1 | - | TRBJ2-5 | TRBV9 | TGTGCCAGCAGCGTAGGGGACAGGGCCAAAGAGACCCAGTACTTC | CASSVGDRAKETQYF
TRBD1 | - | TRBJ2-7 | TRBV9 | TGTGCCAGCAGCGTAGGCACAGGGGACTACGAGCAGTACTTC | CASSVGTGDYEQYF
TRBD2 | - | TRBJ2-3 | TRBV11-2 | TGTGCCAGCAGCTTAGCACTAGCGGATACGCAGTATTTT | CASSLALADTQYF
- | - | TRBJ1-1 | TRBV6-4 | TGTGCCAGCAGTGACAATGGCAGAACCGAAGCTTTCTTT | CASSDNGRTEAFF
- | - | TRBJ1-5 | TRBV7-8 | TGTGCCAGCAGCCCGAGGCAGGGTAGCAATCAGCCCCAGCATTTT | CASSPRQGSNQPQHF
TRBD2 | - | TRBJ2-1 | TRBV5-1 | TGCGCCAGCAGCTTGGCCCCGTCCGTAACTAGCGGGGAGCAGTTCTTC | CASSLAPSVTSGEQFF
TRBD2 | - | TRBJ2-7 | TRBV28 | TGTGCCAGCAGTTTATTAGCGGGGGGGCCCTACGAGCAGTACTTC | CASSLLAGGPYEQYF
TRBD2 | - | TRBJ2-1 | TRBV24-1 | TGTGCCACCAGTGACCCCAACGGGGGGACCTACAATGAGCAGTTCTTC | CATSDPNGGTYNEQFF
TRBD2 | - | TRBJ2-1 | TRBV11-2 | TGTGCCAGCAGCACCCCGGGGAGGGAGGATTACAATGAGCAGTTCTTC | CASSTPGREDYNEQFF
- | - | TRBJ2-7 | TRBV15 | TGTGCCACCAGAGCCCCGGCCGGTTACGAGCAGTACTTC | CATRAPAGYEQYF
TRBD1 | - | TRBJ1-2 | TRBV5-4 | TGTGCCAGCAGCTTCCTAACAGGGGGCTATGGCTACACCTTC | CASSFLTGGYGYTF
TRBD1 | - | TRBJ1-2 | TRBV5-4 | TGTGCCAGCAGCTTACCGACAGGGGACCTGAGTTATGGCTACACCTTC | CASSLPTGDLSYGYTF
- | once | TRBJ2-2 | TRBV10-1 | TGCGCCAGCAGTGAGTCAAGGCAGGGAGGCACCGGGGAGCTGTTTTTT | CASSESRQGGTGELFF
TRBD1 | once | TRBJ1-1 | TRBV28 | TGTGCCAGCAGTGGGGACAGGGGGCGTTCTGAAGCTTTCTTT | CASSGDRGRSEAFF
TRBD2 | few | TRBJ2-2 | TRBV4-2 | TGTGCCCAATTCATTAGCGGGACGAACACCGGGGAGCTGTTTTTT | CAQFISGTNTGELFF
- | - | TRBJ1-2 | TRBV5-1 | TGCGCCAGCAGCTTGACAGTCACTAACTATGGCTACACCTTC | CASSLTVTNYGYTF
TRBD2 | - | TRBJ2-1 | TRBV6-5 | TGTGCCAGCAGTTCTGGACTAGCGGGGGGCAATGAGCAGTTCTTC | CASSSGLAGGNEQFF
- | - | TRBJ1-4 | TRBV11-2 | TGTGCCAGCAGCGCGACGGATGACAGGAGCAATGAAAAACTGTTTTTT | CASSATDDRSNEKLFF
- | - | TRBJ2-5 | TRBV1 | TGCACCAGCAGCCATCAGACTAGCGCTCCCCAAGAGACCCAGTACTTC | CTSSHQTSAPQETQYF
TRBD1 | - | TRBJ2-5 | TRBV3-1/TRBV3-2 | TGTGCCAGCAGCCAAATGGGGACAGGGTTACAAGAGACCCAGTACTTC | CASSQMGTGLQETQYF
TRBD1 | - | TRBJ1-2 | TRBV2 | TGTGCCAGCAGTATAGACAGGGGGCCTAACTATGGCTACACCTTC | CASSIDRGPNYGYTF
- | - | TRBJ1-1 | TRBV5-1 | TGCGCCAGCAGCTCAATGCTGGCAGGGAACACTGAAGCTTTCTTT | CASSSMLAGNTEAFF
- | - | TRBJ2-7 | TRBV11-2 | TGTGCCAGCAGCTTAGTCAGACTAGGGACCTACGAGCAGTACTTC | CASSLVRLGTYEQYF
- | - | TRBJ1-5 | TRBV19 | TGTGCCAGCAAGGATCTGGGCCTCAATCAGCCCCAGCATTTT | CASKDLGLNQPQHF
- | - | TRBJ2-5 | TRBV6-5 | TGTGCCAGCAGCCAGAGGGGCTACGAGACCCAGTACTTC | CASSQRGYETQYF
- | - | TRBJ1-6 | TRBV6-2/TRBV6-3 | TGTGCCAGCAGTTACTCGTCCGCGAGCTCCTATAATTCACCCCTCCACTTT | CASSYSSASSYNSPLHF
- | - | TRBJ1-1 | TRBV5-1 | TGCGCCAGCAGCTCCATTACAGAATTGAACACTGAAGCTTTCTTT | CASSSITELNTEAFF
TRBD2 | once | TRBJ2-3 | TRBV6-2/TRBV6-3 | TGTGCCAGCAGTTACGATTTTGCGGGGGGGTATACAGATACGCAGTATTTT | CASSYDFAGGYTDTQYF
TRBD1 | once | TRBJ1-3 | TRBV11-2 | TGTGCCAGCAGCATCGACAGGGGTGGAAACACCATATATTTT | CASSIDRGGNTIYF
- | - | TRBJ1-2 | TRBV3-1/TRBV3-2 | TGTGCCAGCAGCCATTACAGGCAGGATCCTGGCTACACCTTC | CASSHYRQDPGYTF
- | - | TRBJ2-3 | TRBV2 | TGTGCCACCAAGACTACAGGGAAAACGCAGTATTTT | CATKTTGKTQYF
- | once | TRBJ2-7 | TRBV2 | TGTGCCAGCAGTGAAGGGAAGGGGGGGGTACACGAGCAGTACTTC | CASSEGKGGVHEQYF
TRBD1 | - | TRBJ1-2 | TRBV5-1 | TGCGCCAGCAGCTTAACAGGGGTCGACGGCTACACCTTC | CASSLTGVDGYTF
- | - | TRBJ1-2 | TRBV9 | TGTGCCAGCAGCCCAAATGGGGTCACAGGATATGGCTACACCTTC | CASSPNGVTGYGYTF
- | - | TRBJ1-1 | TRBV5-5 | TGTGCCAGCAGCTTGGCGGGCGGAATCCTCGAAGCTTTCTTT | CASSLAGGILEAFF
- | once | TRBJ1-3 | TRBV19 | TGTGCCAGTATGCCCCGTGCAGGCCGCGGAAACACCATATATTTT | CASMPRAGRGNTIYF
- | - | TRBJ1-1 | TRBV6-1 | TGTGCCAGCAGTGAAACTCAGGGGACTGAAGCTTTCTTT | CASSETQGTEAFF